This is a list of T cell receptor beta chains from one sample in a study of graft-versus-host responses after intestinal transplantation. Some clones are missing from TCRdb's copy, which holds only in-frame ones; the method was immunoSEQ multiplex PCR. The table includes 5,100 or so clones, about a quarter detected once. Material: alloreactive CD8+ T cells from a mixed lymphocyte reaction culture, obtained before intestinal transplant. Every receptor here comes from a human patient who received an intestinal transplant. Each CDR3 is given with its conserved first and last residue. Each record gives: V gene, clone size, CDR3 length, D gene, J gene, CDR3 DNA, CDR3 protein. The D gene is left open where the match is weak. Clone sizes are given selectively: once, few, many, or a class where the clone is expanded.

>TRBV2|few|15|TRBD2|TRBJ2-3
TGTGCCAGCAGTGACGTCCTAGCGGGAGAAGATACGCAGTATTTT
CASSDVLAGEDTQYF
>TRBV29-1|-|11|-|TRBJ1-2
TGCAGCGTTGAAGTTGCAAAAGGCTACACCTTC
CSVEVAKGYTF
>TRBV4-1|medium-sized|15|TRBD1|TRBJ2-7
TGCGCCAGCAGCCAAGTCACAGGGGCCCCCTACGAGCAGTACTTC
CASSQVTGAPYEQYF
>TRBV10-1|-|17|-|TRBJ2-7
TGCGCCAGCAGTGAGGGTTGGGGCCCACCGAGCTCCTACGAGCAGTACTTC
CASSEGWGPPSSYEQYF
>TRBV27|few|14|TRBD1|TRBJ1-1
TGTGCCAGCAGTTTTGAGGGGGCAAACACTGAAGCTTTCTTT
CASSFEGANTEAFF
>TRBV9|-|16|-|TRBJ2-7
TGTGCCAGCAGCGTAGAACAGGTTGTTGGCCCGGGGGAGCAGTACTTC
CASSVEQVVGPGEQYF
>TRBV5-4|few|14|-|TRBJ2-5
TGTGCCAGCAGCTTCAGGGAAGAGGTGGAGACCCAGTACTTC
CASSFREEVETQYF
>TRBV11-2|-|16|TRBD2|TRBJ2-7
TGTGCCAGCAGCTTATTACTAGCGGGAGGGCTCTACGAGCAGTACTTC
CASSLLLAGGLYEQYF
>TRBV5-1|-|13|-|TRBJ2-2
TGCGCCAGCACCGGCAGGGAGGCCGGGGAGCTGTTTTTT
CASTGREAGELFF
>TRBV4-1|-|15|-|TRBJ1-5
TGCGCCAGCAGCCATATAGGGAACGGCAATCAGCCCCAGCATTTT
CASSHIGNGNQPQHF
>TRBV6-6|-|15|TRBD1|TRBJ1-4
TGTGCCAGCAGTTTAGGGACAGGGGCTAATGAAAAACTGTTTTTT
CASSLGTGANEKLFF
>TRBV11-3|few|14|-|TRBJ2-7
TGTGCCAGCAGCTTACAGGGTAGTCCCTACGAGCAGTACTTC
CASSLQGSPYEQYF
>TRBV19|medium-sized|13|-|TRBJ2-7
TGTGCCAGTAGTATGGGGCCGACCTACGAGCAGTACTTC
CASSMGPTYEQYF
>TRBV13|few|13|TRBD1|TRBJ2-5
TGTGCCAGCAGCTTAGTACAGGGGGAGACCCAGTACTTC
CASSLVQGETQYF
>TRBV4-1|-|15|-|TRBJ1-2
TGCGCCAGCAGCCAAGATGGTACAGTCAGTCATGGCTACACCTTC
CASSQDGTVSHGYTF
>TRBV7-9|-|16|-|TRBJ2-7
TGTGCCAGCAGCTTAACGGACACCGGGGAATTCTACGAGCAGTACTTC
CASSLTDTGEFYEQYF
>TRBV6-1|medium-sized|13|-|TRBJ2-7
TGTGCCAGCAGTGACAGGGTTACCTACGAGCAGTACTTC
CASSDRVTYEQYF
>TRBV5-4|-|14|TRBD2|TRBJ2-7
TGTGCCAGCAGCTTACGGGAGGAATCCTACGAGCAGTACTTC
CASSLREESYEQYF
>TRBV7-4|-|15|-|TRBJ2-7
TGTGCCAGCAGCTTCCCGGCTAGCCCCTCCTACGAGCAGTACTTC
CASSFPASPSYEQYF
>TRBV30|-|13|TRBD2|TRBJ2-7
TGTGCCTGGTCTAGCGGGCACTTCTACGAGCAGTGCTTC
CAWSSGHFYEQCF
>TRBV11-2|-|15|TRBD1|TRBJ1-2
TGTGCCAGCAGCCCAGGGGGATGGTCAGCTGGTGGCTACACCTTC
CASSPGGWSAGGYTF
>TRBV10-1|-|14|-|TRBJ1-3
TGCGCCAGCAGTGATCCAGGGGCCGGAAACACCATATATTTT
CASSDPGAGNTIYF
>TRBV2|-|14|-|TRBJ2-5
TGTGCCAGCAGTGGGGTGCAGTTAGGAGAGACCCAGTACTTC
CASSGVQLGETQYF
>TRBV6-5|few|14|TRBD1|TRBJ2-5
TGTGCCAGCAGTTGGACAGGGTCACAAGAGACCCAGTACTTC
CASSWTGSQETQYF
>TRBV6-1|-|16|-|TRBJ2-7
TGTGCCAGCAGTGAAGCGCCGGGACCTCGGGCTCTCGAGCAGTACTTC
CASSEAPGPRALEQYF
>TRBV13|-|12|-|TRBJ1-2
TGTGCCAGCAGCTTAGGTGACTATGGCTACACCTTC
CASSLGDYGYTF
>TRBV2|few|13|-|TRBJ2-7
TGTGCCAGCAGTTACGGGGACCTCTACGAGCAGTACTTC
CASSYGDLYEQYF
>TRBV13|-|13|TRBD2|TRBJ2-1
TGTGCCAGCAGCTTAAGCGGGATGTATGAGCAGTTCTTC
CASSLSGMYEQFF
>TRBV2|few|15|TRBD2|TRBJ2-1
TGTGCCAGCATCCGACTAGCGGGAGGTAAAAATGAGCAGTTCTTC
CASIRLAGGKNEQFF
>TRBV30|few|15|TRBD1|TRBJ2-3
TGTGCCTGGAGTGTACGGACAGGGGCGGGAGATACGCAGTATTTT
CAWSVRTGAGDTQYF
>TRBV4-3|-|12|-|TRBJ2-2
TGCGCCAGCATGGGGCCGCGCGGGGAGCTGTTTTTT
CASMGPRGELFF
>TRBV6-9|-|15|TRBD1|TRBJ1-2
TGTGCCAGCAGGCCATCAGGGGGACCTATCTATGGCTACACCTTC
CASRPSGGPIYGYTF
>TRBV6-6|many|14|-|TRBJ2-7
TGTGCCAGCAGTTACTCGGGACAAACATACGAGCAGTACTTC
CASSYSGQTYEQYF
>TRBV28|-|15|TRBD2|TRBJ2-1
TGTGCCAGCAGTTTAATCAGCGGGAGCGGAAATGAGCAGTTCTTC
CASSLISGSGNEQFF
>TRBV4-2|-|16|TRBD2|TRBJ2-1
TGTGCCAGCAGCCAAGATTGGGCTAGCGGGGCCAATGAGCAGTTCTTC
CASSQDWASGANEQFF
>TRBV6-6|-|13|-|TRBJ2-7
TGTGCCAGCAGTTACGGCTACTCCTACGAGCAGTACTTC
CASSYGYSYEQYF
>TRBV2|medium-sized|15|-|TRBJ1-3
TGTGCCAGCAGTGATGGGGGGCGCTCTGGAAACACCATATATTTT
CASSDGGRSGNTIYF
>TRBV27|-|14|-|TRBJ2-7
TGTGCCAGCAGTTTTACCGGGACCGGGCTCGAGCAGTACTTC
CASSFTGTGLEQYF
>TRBV6-5|few|12|-|TRBJ1-1
TGTGCCAGCAGTTTCTCTGGGCCTGAAGCTTTCTTT
CASSFSGPEAFF
>TRBV28|medium-sized|16|TRBD2|TRBJ2-1
TGTGCCAGCATTGAAGCGGGAGGATCTATTTCGGATGAGCAGTTCTTC
CASIEAGGSISDEQFF
>TRBV29-1|once|13|TRBD1|TRBJ2-2
TGCATCTTCAGGGGGCCCTACACCGGGGAGCTGTTTTTT
CIFRGPYTGELFF
>TRBV6-5|-|15|TRBD2|TRBJ2-1
TGTGCCAGCAGTTTAGCGGGAGGGGCCTTGGGTGAGCAGTTCTTC
CASSLAGGALGEQFF
>TRBV7-3|few|15|-|TRBJ1-5
TGTGCCAGCAGCTTAGGGGCAGCTTCCAATCAGCCCCAGCATTTT
CASSLGAASNQPQHF
>TRBV6-1|few|12|-|TRBJ2-5
TGTGCCAGCGGTAGTTCGGAAGAGACCCAGTACTTC
CASGSSEETQYF
>TRBV19|-|13|-|TRBJ1-1
TGTGCCAGTAGTCCAGTTCTGAACACTGAAGCTTTCTTT
CASSPVLNTEAFF
>TRBV5-4|-|14|-|TRBJ1-4
TGTGCCAGCAGCTTGGACGGGTATAATGAAAAACTGTTTTTT
CASSLDGYNEKLFF
>TRBV15|-|15|-|TRBJ1-5
TGTGCCACCAGCAGAGATCTCGGGTTGAATCAGCCCCAGCATTTT
CATSRDLGLNQPQHF
>TRBV7-2|-|17|-|TRBJ2-6
TGTGCCAGCAGCCCTTGGAGACGACAAAGTCGGGCCAACGTCCTGACTTTC
CASSPWRRQSRANVLTF
>TRBV18|once|16|TRBD1|TRBJ1-5
TGTGCCAGCTCACCCCGGACAGGTCCAGGCAATCAGCCCCAGCATTTT
CASSPRTGPGNQPQHF
>TRBV25-1|-|11|-|TRBJ2-7
TGTGCCAGCAGTAGCACCTACGAGCAGTACTTC
CASSSTYEQYF
>TRBV6-4|few|14|TRBD1|TRBJ1-1
TGTGCCAGCAGTTACGCAGGGGGGGGAACTGAAGCTTTCTTT
CASSYAGGGTEAFF
>TRBV6-5|-|12|-|TRBJ1-2
TGTGCCAGCAGTGCGTCCGATGATGGCTACACCTTC
CASSASDDGYTF
>TRBV19|-|14|TRBD2|TRBJ2-7
TGTGCCAGTAGTCCAGCGGGGCCCCCCTACGAGCAGTACTTC
CASSPAGPPYEQYF
>TRBV6-6|-|16|TRBD1|TRBJ1-4
TGTGCCAGCAGTTCACAGGGGGCCGTCTCGAGTGAAAAACTGTTTTTT
CASSSQGAVSSEKLFF